These 32 T cell receptor beta chains were sequenced from one sample in a study of control samples from healthy donors and cancer patients. TCRdb's table, derived via immunoSEQ multiplex PCR, lists solely in-frame clones and lacks some. This repertoire shows tens of thousands of clones, over 75% found once; its top ten account for 4.5% to 7%. The specimen was blood. These receptors originate from a man aged 35 to 55 in good health.

V gene TRBV7-6 combines with J gene TRBJ1-1, with TRBD1 matching 7 bases. The germline CDR1 and CDR2 sequences are SGHVS and FNYEAQ. The CDR3 is 13 residues long. Trimming at V came to 0 bases and at J to 11 bases, leaving 6 bases not matched to a gene. CDR3 coding DNA: TGTGCCAGCAGCTTAGCACCAGACAGGGAGGCTTTCTTT. It translates to CASSLAPDREAFF.

This rearrangement joins TRBV6-2 or TRBV6-3 to TRBJ2-7, with 8 bases that match TRBD1. V shed 0 bases and J 2 bases; nucleotides not matched to a gene: 6. Germline V gene data show CDR1 as MNHEY and CDR2 as SVGEGT. The CDR3 totals 16 residues. The CDR3 region has the DNA TGTGCCAGCAGTTACTCGACAGGGGTAAGGACCTACGAGCAGTACTTC. Translation: CASSYSTGVRTYEQYF.

This clone was seen only once. This sequence joins TRBV23-1 and TRBJ2-3; no firm D call. TRBV23-1 is an open reading frame whose function is uncertain. The CDR3 runs to 14 residues. Trimming took off 0 bases at V and 7 bases at J, with 11 bases between the two ends. As DNA, the CDR3 is TGCGCCAGCAGTCAATCCCCCATGGCTAATACGCAGTATTTT. It encodes CASSQSPMANTQYF.

The CDR3 coding sequence is TGTGCCAGCAGCGTGGCCCCCACCGGGGAGCTGTTTTTT. This codes for CASSVAPTGELFF. The chain combines TRBV9 with TRBJ2-2; D uncertain. Germline-derived CDR1 and CDR2 are SGDLS and YYNGEE. The CDR3 sequence is 13 residues long. The ends were cut back, 2 bases at V and 4 bases at J, with 6 bases in the middle.

V gene TRBV11-2 combines with J gene TRBJ2-7, with 8 bases aligning to TRBD1. This CDR3 contains 16 residues. V shed 5 bases and J 0 bases; nucleotides not matched to a gene: 9. CDR1 and CDR2 from the germline V gene are SGHAT and FQNNGV. CDR3 bases: TGTGCCAGCAGCGCCCAGGGGGCAGGGGTCTCCTACGAGCAGTACTTC. Its protein product is CASSAQGAGVSYEQYF.

In its sample, this clone was seen a few times. This chain uses TRBV19 with TRBJ1-5; D is ambiguous. Germline CDR1 is LNHDA and CDR2 is SQIVND (reference sequence). CDR3 length equals 15 residues. Trimming shortened V by 2 bases and J by 2 bases, and 10 bases separated the two germline ends. The CDR3 sequence: CASSIKDWGNQPQHF. The CDR3 DNA reads as TGTGCCAGTAGTATAAAGGATTGGGGCAATCAGCCCCAGCATTTT. Using reference TRBV19 and TRBJ1-5 for the parts outside the CDR3, the full variable domain is DGGITQSPKYLFRKEGQNVTLSCEQNLNHDAMYWYRQDPGQGLRLIYYSQIVNDFQKGDIAEGYSVSREKKESFPLTVTSAQKNPTAFYLCASSIKDWGNQPQHFGDGTRLSIL.

V gene TRBV27 combines with J gene TRBJ2-2, with D perhaps matching TRBD1 (5 bases). The ends were cut back, 2 bases at V and 2 bases at J, with 9 bases in the middle. The CDR3 loop spans 15 amino acids. CDR1 MNHEY and CDR2 SMNVEV come from the germline V gene (reference sequence). This CDR3 is CASSLRDRNTGELFF. The CDR3 DNA reads TGTGCCAGCAGTTTAAGAGACAGAAACACCGGGGAGCTGTTTTTT.

This clone showed up just a few times. The rearrangement links TRBV7-8 to TRBJ1-1, with 8 bases identical to TRBD1. The CDR3 is made up of 17 amino acids. Germline trimming cut 5 bases from V and 0 bases from J; bases unmatched to any gene: 11. Germline values: CDR1 SGHVS, CDR2 FQNEAQ. CDR3 bases: TGTGCCAGCAGCCCGGACAGGGCTCTCGTCCTGAACACTGAAGCTTTCTTT. This gives the protein CASSPDRALVLNTEAFF. Drawing the rest from reference TRBV7-8 and TRBJ1-1, the complete variable domain is GAGVSQSPRYKVAKRGQDVALRCDPISGHVSLFWYQQALGQGPEFLTYFQNEAQLDKSGLPSDRFFAERPEGSVSTLKIQRTQQEDSAVYLCASSPDRALVLNTEAFFGQGTRLTVV.

V is TRBV7-6 and J is TRBJ2-2; TRBD2 matches 7 bases. CDR1 is SGHVS, CDR2 FNYEAQ, per germline. The CDR3 is 17 residues long. J gave up 4 bases and V 4 bases, and 12 bases lay outside the gene matches. CDR3 sequence (DNA): TGTGCCAGCAGCTACCTACTGGCGGGAGCAGGCACCGGGGAGCTGTTTTTT. Its protein product is CASSYLLAGAGTGELFF.

This clone turned up a few times. V gene TRBV10-3 combines with J gene TRBJ1-1; no reliable D call. Germline V gene sequence: CDR1 ENHRY, CDR2 SYGVKD. V was shortened by 7 bases and J by 3 bases, with 12 bases between the two germline ends. The CDR3 is made up of 13 amino acids. CDR3 region: CAIKREPDTEAFF. In nucleotides, the CDR3 is TGTGCCATCAAAAGGGAGCCGGACACTGAAGCTTTCTTT.

In this sample, this clone turned up a few times. The CDR3 region is CASSTIVGTDYGYTF. CDR3 bases: TGTGCCAGTAGTACCATAGTTGGGACCGACTATGGCTACACCTTC. The V and J genes are TRBV19 and TRBJ1-2, with a possible D match to TRBD1 (5 bases). The V end was cut by 4 bases, the J end by 3 bases, with 15 bases between. Germline V gene lookup returns CDR1 LNHDA and CDR2 SQIVND (reference sequence). The CDR3 sequence is 15 residues long.

The V call is TRBV11-1, the J call TRBJ2-7; tentatively, D is TRBD1 (7 bases). V lost 3 bases and J lost 6, with 12 bases in between. Germline CDR1 is SGHAT and CDR2 is FQDESV (reference sequence). This CDR3 spans 13 amino acids. The CDR3: CASSFGGGSEQYF. In DNA, the CDR3 is TGTGCCAGCAGCTTTGGAGGGGGCTCCGAGCAGTACTTC.

This sequence joins TRBV6-2 or TRBV6-3 and TRBJ2-3, with D tentatively TRBD1 or TRBD2 (5 bases each). Trimming cost V 2 bases and J 14 bases, with 14 bases left between them. This CDR3 has 12 residues. Germline CDR1 reads MNHEY; CDR2 reads SVGEGT. The DNA for the CDR3 is TGTGCCAGCAGTTACGGGGACCCCGCGGGGTATTTT. As protein: CASSYGDPAGYF.

This sequence joins TRBV5-1 and TRBJ1-4; D is uncertain. Trimming took off 7 bases at V and 0 bases at J, with 13 bases between the two ends. Germline V gene lookup returns CDR1 SGHRS and CDR2 YFSETQ. The CDR3 covers 15 residues. CDR3 nucleotide sequence: TGCGCCAGCCAGCCCCGAGTGGCAACTAATGAAAAACTGTTTTTT. It yields the protein CASQPRVATNEKLFF.

V gene TRBV11-3 combines with J gene TRBJ2-5; D gene uncertain. The ends were cut back, 8 bases at V and 5 bases at J, with 15 bases in the middle. The CDR3 runs 13 residues. From germline, CDR1 is SGHNT and CDR2 YENEEA. The CDR3 protein is CASLRRGAETQYF. CDR3 nucleotide sequence: TGTGCCAGCCTACGCCGTGGAGCGGAGACCCAGTACTTC.

CDR3 region: CASSVVGSYNEQFF. CDR3 sequence (DNA): TGTGCCAGCAGCGTAGTGGGGAGTTACAATGAGCAGTTCTTC. This chain links TRBV9 with TRBJ2-1, with D maybe TRBD2 (5 bases). The CDR3 extends over 14 amino acids. The germline gives CDR1 SGDLS, CDR2 YYNGEE. V was shortened by 0 bases and J by 4 bases, with 8 bases between the two germline ends. The whole variable domain, remainder taken from reference TRBV9 and TRBJ2-1, is DSGVTQTPKHLITATGQRVTLRCSPRSGDLSVYWYQQSLDQGLQFLIQYYNGEERAKGNILERFSAQQFPDLHSELNLSSLELGDSALYFCASSVVGSYNEQFFGPGTRLTVL.

With respect to this clone: A junction boundary mismatches the germline segment, possibly from a read error. In DNA form, the CDR3 reads TGTGCCATCAGTGGCGTTACAGGGGGAAACTATAGCTACACCTTC. It is translated as CAISGVTGGNYSYTF. The gene calls are TRBV10-3 and TRBJ1-2; TRBD1 agrees at 8 bases. The germline V gene encodes CDR1 ENHRY and CDR2 SYGVKD. The CDR3 consists of 15 residues.

V and J are TRBV1 and TRBJ2-7. TRBV1 is classified as a pseudogene. The CDR3 has 13 residues. The CDR3 spells CTSSHGTYYEQYF. CDR3 coding DNA: TGCACCAGCAGCCATGGTACGTACTACGAGCAGTACTTC.

The V and J genes are TRBV11-2 and TRBJ1-1; a weak D match, TRBD1 (5 bases). Deletions cut 5 bases from V and 5 bases from J, with 15 bases between. CDR3 length: 14 residues. Germline loops: CDR1 SGHAT, CDR2 FQNNGV. DNA of the CDR3: TGTGCCAGCAGCCTCTGGGGGGGTGGGACTGAAGCTTTCTTT. Protein sequence: CASSLWGGGTEAFF.

The genes are TRBV11-2 and TRBJ1-5, with D tentatively TRBD1 (6 bases). CDR1 is SGHAT and CDR2 is FQNNGV in the germline V gene. The CDR3 runs to 15 residues. Trimming left V 1 base short and J 0 bases short, with 7 bases between. CDR3 amino acids: CASSLGTVSNQPQHF. In DNA, the CDR3 is TGTGCCAGCAGCTTAGGGACAGTTAGCAATCAGCCCCAGCATTTT. Based on the CDR3 plus reference TRBV11-2 and TRBJ1-5, the full variable domain is EAGVAQSPRYKIIEKRQSVAFWCNPISGHATLYWYQQILGQGPKLLIQFQNNGVVDDSQLPKDRFSAERLKGVDSTLKIQPAKLEDSAVYLCASSLGTVSNQPQHFGDGTRLSIL.

V gene TRBV18 combines with J gene TRBJ2-2, with D hard to call. The V and J ends lost 2 bases and 4 bases respectively, with 8 bases between them. The CDR3 is 14 amino acids. CDR1 KGHSH and CDR2 LQKENI come from the germline V gene. The chain's CDR3 is CASSPIQATGELFF. The CDR3 region has the DNA TGTGCCAGCTCACCAATACAAGCCACCGGGGAGCTGTTTTTT. The whole variable domain, filled in from reference TRBV18 and TRBJ2-2, reads NAGVMQNPRHLVRRRGQEARLRCSPMKGHSHVYWYRQLPEEGLKFMVYLQKENIIDESGMPKERFSAEFPKEGPSILRIQQVVRGDSAAYFCASSPIQATGELFFGEGSRLTVL.

This chain connects TRBV19 to TRBJ1-5; 8 bases agree with TRBD1. The V segment lost 5 bases and the J segment 9 bases; nucleotides outside the gene matches: 9. The germline V gene has CDR1 LNHDA and CDR2 SQIVND (reference sequence). The CDR3 runs 14 residues. The DNA of the CDR3 is TGTGCCAGTAGTGTATCGACAGGGGTATCGCCCCAGCATTTT. Its protein product is CASSVSTGVSPQHF.

The J gene is TRBJ2-1, the V gene TRBV9, with 9 bases lining up with TRBD2. Germline trimming cut 0 bases from V and 7 bases from J; bases unmatched to any gene: 8. The CDR3 totals 16 residues. The germline gives CDR1 SGDLS, CDR2 YYNGEE. The CDR3 DNA sequence: TGTGCCAGCAGCGTAGGGCGGGGGGGGAGTAGGAATGAGCAGTTCTTC. This encodes CASSVGRGGSRNEQFF.

The rearrangement joins TRBV5-1 to TRBJ1-3; possible D gene TRBD1, 5 bases. In germline, CDR1 is SGHRS, CDR2 YFSETQ. The CDR3 runs to 15 residues. V was shortened by 4 bases and J by 4 bases, with 15 bases between the two germline ends. CDR3 DNA: TGCGCCAGCAGCAATGAAGGGGTATCCGGAAACACCATATATTTT. This gives the protein CASSNEGVSGNTIYF.

As DNA, the CDR3 is TGCAGCGTTCCAGCGGGACAGGGGAACTACGAGCAGTACTTC. This encodes CSVPAGQGNYEQYF. V gene TRBV29-1 combines with J gene TRBJ2-7, with 10 bases identical to TRBD1. The V segment lost 5 bases and the J segment 3 bases; nucleotides outside the gene matches: 7. The CDR3 extends over 14 amino acids. Germline V lookup: CDR1 SQVTM, CDR2 ANQGSEA.

This clone was found once. This chain uses TRBV7-3 with TRBJ2-7; a possible D gene is TRBD2 (6 bases). Germline V gene lookup returns CDR1 SGHTA and CDR2 FQGTGA. Trimming shortened V by 2 bases and J by 3 bases, and 11 bases separated the two germline ends. The CDR3 totals 14 residues. The CDR3 nucleotides read TGTGCCAGCAGCTTAGGCGGGACCAACTACGAGCAGTACTTC. Translating gives CASSLGGTNYEQYF.

With respect to this clone: An end of the junction does not agree with germline; a read error may underlie this. As DNA, the CDR3 is TGTGCCAGCAGCATAGACCGTAGACAGCACTACGAGCAGTACTTC. It is translated as CASSIDRRQHYEQYF. The chain carries TRBV11-2 and TRBJ2-7, with D possibly being TRBD1 (5 bases). Germline CDR1 reads SGHAT; CDR2 reads FQNNGV. CDR3 length: 15 amino acids.

This clone was detected only a few times. The chain recombines TRBV5-1 with TRBJ2-7; 9 bases map to TRBD1. The CDR3 has 15 amino acids. Trimming removed 1 base from V and 7 bases from J; junction bases left unmatched: 9. Germline-derived CDR1 and CDR2 are SGHRS and YFSETQ. In DNA, the CDR3 is TGCGCCAGCAGCTTGCTGGCACAGGGGGCGCGAGAGCAGTACTTC. The encoded protein is CASSLLAQGAREQYF.

The gene calls are TRBV5-1 and TRBJ1-4, with D perhaps TRBD1 (5 bases). The CDR3 loop spans 15 amino acids. Trimming left V 0 bases short and J 8 bases short, with 14 bases between. Germline V gives CDR1 SGHRS, CDR2 YFSETQ. The CDR3 nucleotides read TGCGCCAGCAGCTTGGGCCAGGGTGGTGGCGAAAAACTGTTTTTT. It encodes CASSLGQGGGEKLFF.

V gene TRBV15 combines with J gene TRBJ2-7; the match to TRBD1 covers 7 bases. The V and J ends lost 0 bases and 0 bases, in that order; junction bases with no gene match: 8. Per germline, CDR1 LNHNV and CDR2 YYDKDF (reference sequence). The CDR3 has 17 amino acids. CDR3 coding DNA: TGTGCCACCAGCAGAGAGAACACCGGACAGGCCTCCTACGAGCAGTACTTC. It specifies CATSRENTGQASYEQYF.

The chain links TRBV27 to TRBJ2-7, with 10 positions matching TRBD1. Germline trimming cut 8 bases from V and 3 bases from J; bases unmatched to any gene: 7. The length of the CDR3 is 14 residues. CDR1 is MNHEY and CDR2 is SMNVEV in the germline V gene (reference sequence). The CDR3 reads CASGLGQGGYEQYF. CDR3 nucleotide sequence: TGTGCCAGCGGCCTAGGACAGGGGGGCTACGAGCAGTACTTC.

This rearrangement joins TRBV3-1 (or the pseudogene TRBV3-2) to TRBJ1-2; the match to TRBD1 covers 8 bases. The CDR3 is 13 residues long. The V segment lost 5 bases and the J segment 7 bases; nucleotides outside the gene matches: 6. CDR1 LGHDT and CDR2 YNNKEL come from the germline V gene (reference sequence). The CDR3 protein is CASSVQGAGGYTF. The CDR3 DNA follows: TGTGCCAGCAGCGTGCAGGGGGCGGGTGGCTACACCTTC.